The 18 T cell receptor beta chains below come from one sample, sequenced in a study of regulatory T cells in long-lasting Graves disease. The time point: persistent/refractory GD, antithyroid drugs over 5 years with positive TRAb. RNA from PBMCs was the source of the TCR library. Arm-PCR with iRepertoire HTBI primers amplified the CDR3 regions for these TCR beta libraries. TCRdb redid the calling of the multiplex PCR reads with MiXCR, one entry per CDR3 protein. The sample holds around 500,000 distinct CDR3 sequences, around 20% seen once. Sequencing was performed on peripheral blood mononuclear cells (PBMCs), taken when the disease was refractory, from a patient treated with antithyroid drugs. All receptors come from a female donor with Graves disease.

This clonotype was observed at least ten times. The J gene is TRBJ1-5, the V gene TRBV2; 10 positions agree with TRBD1. V shed 4 bases and J 1 base; nucleotides not matched to a gene: 4. The germline V gene has CDR1 SNHLY and CDR2 FYNNEI. This CDR3 comprises 16 residues. The CDR3 DNA is TGTGCCAGCAGTGGGACAGGGGGGTTCAGCAATCAGCCCCAGCATTTT. Translated, it gives CASSGTGGFSNQPQHF.

With regard to this clonotype: An end of the junction does not agree with germline; a read error may underlie this. The rearrangement joins TRBV28 to TRBJ1-5; D gene uncertain. The germline CDR1 and CDR2 sequences are MDHEN and SYDVKM. The CDR3 is 16 residues long. The DNA for the CDR3 is TGTGCCAGCAGTTTATCCACGGGCGTCGGCGGTCAGCCCCAGCACTTT. It codes for CASSLSTGVGGQPQHF.

This clonotype was detected a few times. This rearrangement joins TRBV30 to TRBJ2-2; D perhaps matches TRBD2 (6 bases). In germline, CDR1 is GTSNPN, CDR2 SVGIG (reference sequence). The length of the CDR3 is 17 residues. The ends were cut back, 2 bases at V and 0 bases at J, with 16 bases in the middle. CDR3 amino acids: CAWSLAGQLPNTGELFF. CDR3 sequence (DNA): TGTGCCTGGAGTCTCGCGGGGCAGCTACCGAACACCGGGGAGCTGTTTTTT.

Ten or more counts support this clonotype. The CDR3 loop is CASSPAGAFEQYF. In DNA form, the CDR3 reads TGTGCCAGCTCACCGGCGGGAGCATTCGAGCAGTACTTC. V gene TRBV18 combines with J gene TRBJ2-7; 7 nucleotides line up with TRBD2. The germline CDR1 and CDR2 sequences are KGHSH and LQKENI. The V segment lost 3 bases and the J segment 6 bases; nucleotides outside the gene matches: 5. This CDR3 is built from 13 residues. Full variable domain (missing parts from reference TRBV18 and TRBJ2-7): NAGVMQNPRHLVRRRGQEARLRCSPMKGHSHVYWYRQLPEEGLKFMVYLQKENIIDESGMPKERFSAEFPKEGPSILRIQQVVRGDSAAYFCASSPAGAFEQYFGPGTRLTVT.

The table lists this clonotype with a few counts. CDR3 bases: TGTGCCAGCAGCACGGGTTCCTACAATGAGCAGTTCTTC. Its translation is CASSTGSYNEQFF. The chain couples TRBV7-3 to TRBJ2-1; D is unclear. V was trimmed by 5 bases and J by 1 base, leaving 6 bases between them. Germline V gene sequence: CDR1 SGHTA, CDR2 FQGTGA. The CDR3 is 13 amino acids. The full variable domain, its missing parts supplied by reference TRBV7-3 and TRBJ2-1, is GAGVSQTPSNKVTEKGKYVELRCDPISGHTALYWYRQSLGQGPEFLIYFQGTGAADDSGLPNDRFFAVRPEGSVSTLKIQRTERGDSAVYLCASSTGSYNEQFFGPGTRLTVL.

This rearrangement joins TRBV27 to TRBJ1-5; D gene uncertain. Per the germline V gene, CDR1 is MNHEY and CDR2 is SMNVEV (reference sequence). The CDR3 contains 15 residues. Trimming shortened V by 5 bases and J by 2 bases, and 13 bases separated the two germline ends. In DNA, the CDR3 is TGTGCCAGCAGTACCTATACCGGAGGCAATCAGCCCCAGCATTTT. Protein product: CASSTYTGGNQPQHF.

This chain uses TRBV7-9 with TRBJ2-5; 10 bases are a match to TRBD1. The V and J ends lost 6 bases and 2 bases, in that order; junction bases with no gene match: 9. CDR1 SEHNR and CDR2 FQNEAQ come from the germline V gene (reference sequence). The CDR3 has 16 residues. CDR3 loop: CASRAGTGAEQETQYF. DNA of the CDR3: TGTGCCAGCAGAGCCGGGACAGGGGCTGAGCAAGAGACCCAGTACTTC.

This clonotype was seen repeatedly, ten times or more. The V call is TRBV19, the J call TRBJ2-5; D is ambiguous. The CDR3 consists of 12 residues. Germline CDR1 LNHDA, CDR2 SQIVND (reference sequence). Trimming stripped 4 bases from V and 1 base from J, with 4 bases between. The DNA for the CDR3 is TGTGCCAGTAGTACGAGCCAAGAGACCCAGTACTTC. Encoded protein: CASSTSQETQYF.

The rearrangement joins TRBV20-1 to TRBJ1-5, with D perhaps TRBD1 (5 bases). CDR1 and CDR2 from the germline V gene are DFQATT and SNEGSKA (reference sequence). The V and J ends lost 3 bases and 1 base respectively, with 25 bases between them. The CDR3 is made up of 19 amino acids. CDR3 residues: CSASPKGNYRGVSNQPQHF. CDR3 in DNA: TGCAGTGCTAGTCCCAAGGGAAATTATCGGGGGGTAAGCAATCAGCCCCAGCATTTT.

The rearrangement links TRBV25-1 to TRBJ2-5; 10 nucleotides line up with TRBD1. The CDR3 sequence is 16 residues long. Germline lookup yields CDR1 MGHDK and CDR2 SYGVNS. V shed 6 bases and J 5 bases; nucleotides not matched to a gene: 12. CDR3 bases: TGTGCCAGCAGCAATCCTGGGACAGGGGCGGTGGAGACCCAGTACTTC. Translation: CASSNPGTGAVETQYF.

This clonotype was counted only a few times. The chain carries TRBV7-2 and TRBJ1-2; the D is unclear. The germline V gene encodes CDR1 SGHTA and CDR2 FQGNSA. The CDR3 covers 15 residues. Trimming stripped 3 bases from V and 0 bases from J, with 11 bases between. The CDR3 spells CASSLVNGANYGYTF. In DNA, the CDR3 is TGTGCCAGCAGCTTGGTAAACGGAGCTAACTATGGCTACACCTTC.

This clonotype has more than one count but fewer than ten. Possible read error: a much larger clone is one base away. The chain is built from TRBV2 and TRBJ2-2; the D gene is possibly TRBD2 (6 bases). This CDR3 region has 16 residues. In germline, CDR1 is SNHLY, CDR2 FYNNEI. For the CDR3, the DNA is TGTGCCAGCAGCGATGCGGGCGGGATTGACACCGGGGAGCCGTTTTTT. This sequence encodes CASSDAGGIDTGEPFF.

About this clonotype itself: With a much larger clone just one base away, this may be a read error. The rearrangement uses TRBV12-3 or TRBV12-4 and TRBJ2-5, with D unresolved. CDR3 size: 14 residues. The CDR3 DNA reads as TGTGCCAGCAGTCTCGTCAGCTTCCAAGGGACCCAGTACTTC. As protein: CASSLVSFQGTQYF.

This rearrangement joins TRBV6-1 to TRBJ2-2; tentatively, D is TRBD1 (6 bases). V lost 8 bases and J lost 5, with 18 bases in between. Germline values: CDR1 MNHNS, CDR2 SASEGT. The CDR3 extends over 15 amino acids. The chain's CDR3 is CASRIGAGETGELFF. In DNA, the CDR3 is TGTGCCAGCCGAATCGGGGCAGGGGAGACCGGGGAGCTGTTTTTT.

In its sample, this clonotype was seen many times. The chain has TRBV2 and TRBJ2-2; D possibly corresponds to TRBD1 (6 bases). Trimming shortened V by 9 bases and J by 7 bases, and 12 bases separated the two germline ends. Germline V lookup: CDR1 SNHLY, CDR2 FYNNEI. CDR3 length: 12 residues. The CDR3 loop reads CARFDRSGELFF. The CDR3 DNA sequence: TGTGCCAGGTTTGACAGGAGCGGGGAGCTGTTTTTT. The whole variable domain, filled in from reference TRBV2 and TRBJ2-2, reads EPEVTQTPSHQVTQMGQEVILRCVPISNHLYFYWYRQILGQKVEFLVSFYNNEISEKSEIFDDQFSVERPDGSNFTLKIRSTKLEDSAMYFCARFDRSGELFFGEGSRLTVL.

This clonotype has only a few counts. This chain uses TRBV5-6 with TRBJ2-7; perhaps TRBD1 as D (5 bases). CDR1 is SGHDT and CDR2 is YYEEEE in the germline V gene. Trimming pared 4 bases from V and 1 base from J, leaving 9 bases between. This CDR3 region has 13 residues. The CDR3 spells CASSRTKSYEQYF. As DNA, the CDR3 is TGTGCCAGCAGCCGGACAAAATCCTACGAGCAGTACTTC.

This clonotype has a count of ten or more. This CDR3 reads CASSLQGRSTEAFF. The CDR3 DNA follows: TGTGCCAGCAGCTTGCAGGGGCGAAGCACTGAAGCTTTCTTT. This rearrangement joins TRBV2 to TRBJ1-1, with D maybe TRBD1 (6 bases). CDR1 SNHLY and CDR2 FYNNEI come from the germline V gene. The V end was cut by 6 bases, the J end by 4 bases, with 15 bases between. The CDR3 spans 14 residues.

This clonotype turned up a few times. This chain links TRBV5-4 with TRBJ2-3; D possibly corresponds to TRBD1 (5 bases). The assigned J gene may be wrong: the sequence end matches TRBJ2-7 better. The CDR3 consists of 13 residues. The germline gives CDR1 SGHNT, CDR2 YYREEE (reference sequence). In nucleotides, the CDR3 is TGTGCCAGCAGCTTGGACAGGCTGAGGGAGCAGTACTTC. Translation: CASSLDRLREQYF.